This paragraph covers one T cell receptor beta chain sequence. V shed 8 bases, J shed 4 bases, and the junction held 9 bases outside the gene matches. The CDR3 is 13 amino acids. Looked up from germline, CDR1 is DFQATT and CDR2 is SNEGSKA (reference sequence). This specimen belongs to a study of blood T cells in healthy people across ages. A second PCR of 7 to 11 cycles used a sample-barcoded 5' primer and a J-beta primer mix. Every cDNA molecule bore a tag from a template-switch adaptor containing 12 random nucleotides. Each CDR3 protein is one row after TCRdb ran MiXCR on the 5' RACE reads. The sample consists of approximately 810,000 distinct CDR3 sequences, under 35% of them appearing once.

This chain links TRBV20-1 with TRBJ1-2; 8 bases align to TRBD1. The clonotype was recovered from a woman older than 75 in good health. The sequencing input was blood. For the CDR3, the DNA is TGCAGTACCAGGACAGGGCTGGCCTATGGCTACACCTTC. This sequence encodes CSTRTGLAYGYTF.